The rows below give T cell receptor beta chains drawn from one sample of a study of blood T cell repertoires in COVID-19. Clones were sequenced by immunoSEQ multiplex PCR, and TCRdb holds only the in-frame ones, with some missing. The sample comprises 45,000 to 60,000 clones, 83% of which are singletons, and around an eighth rests with the top ten. The sequenced material came from peripheral blood. The receptor set was obtained from a human donor in a cohort sampled during active COVID-19. The CDR3 runs from the conserved cysteine through the conserved F or W. Fields, in order: D gene, J gene, clone size, CDR3 length, V gene, CDR3 DNA, CDR3 protein. A D gene is named only where the DNA matches it firmly. Rows give clone size only sometimes, using once, few, many, or a class for an expanded clone.

>-|TRBJ1-2|-|13|TRBV12-3/TRBV12-4
TGTGCCAGCAATCCAGGGGTCAACTATGGCTACACCTTC
CASNPGVNYGYTF
>-|TRBJ2-7|once|13|TRBV7-2
TGTGCCAGCAGCTTAGCGGGCAGCTACGAGCAGTACTTC
CASSLAGSYEQYF
>-|TRBJ1-2|-|13|TRBV6-5
TGTGCCAGCAGGAACTGGGAGGTCTATGGCTACACCTTC
CASRNWEVYGYTF
>-|TRBJ2-1|-|11|TRBV9
TGTGCCAGCAGTGAGAACAATGAGCAGTTCTTC
CASSENNEQFF
>-|TRBJ2-1|-|15|TRBV6-5
TGTGCCAGCAGTTCCCCCCTCTCCTCCTACAATGAGCAGTTCTTC
CASSSPLSSYNEQFF
>-|TRBJ1-2|-|14|TRBV6-2/TRBV6-3
TGTGCCAGCAGTTATACGGACAGAAACTATGGCTACACCTTC
CASSYTDRNYGYTF
>-|TRBJ2-7|-|14|TRBV7-2
TGTGCCAGCGGCCTGGCGCAGACTACCTACGAGCAGTACTTC
CASGLAQTTYEQYF
>TRBD2|TRBJ2-2|-|14|TRBV5-1
TGCGCCGGGGCAGCGGGGGAGAACACCGGGGAGCTGTTTTTT
CAGAAGENTGELFF
>-|TRBJ1-5|-|16|TRBV27
TGTGCCAGCAAGAGGCGCATGATTTATAGCAATCAGCCCCAGCATTTT
CASKRRMIYSNQPQHF
>-|TRBJ1-2|-|15|TRBV7-9
TGTGCCAGCAGCCTTGGACAGTCCCTTAACTATGGCTACACCTTC
CASSLGQSLNYGYTF
>-|TRBJ1-2|-|14|TRBV19
TGTGCCAGTAGCCCGGACTCTTCCTACTATGGCTACACCTTC
CASSPDSSYYGYTF
>-|TRBJ1-5|-|14|TRBV9
TGTGCCAGCGGCGATCAGGGCTTCAATCAGCCCCAGCATTTT
CASGDQGFNQPQHF
>TRBD1|TRBJ2-1|-|13|TRBV12-3/TRBV12-4
TGTGCCAGCACCACGGCCGGAGGGACAGGGAGTTTCTTC
CASTTAGGTGSFF
>TRBD1|TRBJ2-7|-|15|TRBV30
TGTGCCTGGAAAGAGACCGGGACAGGGTACCACGAGCAGTACTTC
CAWKETGTGYHEQYF
>TRBD1|TRBJ1-6|-|12|TRBV30
TGTGCCTGGAGCGACAGGGATTCACCCCTCCACTTT
CAWSDRDSPLHF
>-|TRBJ2-3|-|15|TRBV7-2
TGTGCCAGCAGCTCTCTAGCGTTTGACACAGATACGCAGTATTTT
CASSSLAFDTDTQYF
>-|TRBJ2-2|-|15|TRBV28
TGTGCCAGCAGTCGTGGCTTCCCGGGCACCGGGGAGCTGTTTTTT
CASSRGFPGTGELFF
>TRBD1|TRBJ2-5|-|15|TRBV5-5
TGTGCCAGCAGGGACAGGGTTGGCGGGGAAGAGACCCAGTACTTC
CASRDRVGGEETQYF
>-|TRBJ2-3|-|13|TRBV19
TGTGCCAGTAGTATAGGTCTAAGAGATACGCAGTATTTT
CASSIGLRDTQYF
>-|TRBJ1-3|once|16|TRBV4-1
TGCGCCAGCAGCCAAGAAGCGGGGGGCTCTGGAAACACCATATATTTT
CASSQEAGGSGNTIYF
>-|TRBJ2-1|-|16|TRBV11-3
TGTGCCAGCAGCCCGCCCGGGACTGGCTCCTACAATGAGCAGTTCTTC
CASSPPGTGSYNEQFF
>-|TRBJ1-2|few|15|TRBV10-1
TGCGCCAGCAGTGATAGACAGGCCTCTAACTATGGCTACACCTTC
CASSDRQASNYGYTF
>TRBD1|TRBJ2-7|-|16|TRBV10-1
TGCGCCAGCAGTGACCTCCGGGACAGGGGCCCCTACGAGCAGTACTTC
CASSDLRDRGPYEQYF
>TRBD1|TRBJ2-7|-|15|TRBV23-1
TGCGCCAGACTTCTCCGGACAGGAGGTTCCTACGAGCAGTACTTC
CARLLRTGGSYEQYF
>-|TRBJ1-2|-|15|TRBV11-2
TGTGCCAGCAGCTTAGAAGGGGGACGGAGCTATGGCTACACCTTC
CASSLEGGRSYGYTF
>TRBD1|TRBJ1-2|-|14|TRBV6-6
TGTGCCAGCAGTTCGACAGGGTACAACTATGGCTACACCTTC
CASSSTGYNYGYTF
>-|TRBJ1-5|-|20|TRBV10-1
TGCGCCAGCAGTGAGTCCGGCTGGCAGGGTGGGGTAGGGGGCAATCAGCCCCAGCATTTT
CASSESGWQGGVGGNQPQHF
>-|TRBJ1-5|-|12|TRBV5-8
TGTGCCAGCAGCTTGGTAGATCAGCCCCAGCATTTT
CASSLVDQPQHF
>-|TRBJ1-3|-|12|TRBV12-3/TRBV12-4
TGTGCCAGTGGGGCAGCTGGAAACACCATATATTTT
CASGAAGNTIYF
>TRBD2|TRBJ2-2|-|17|TRBV6-2/TRBV6-3
TGTGCCAGCAGTTACTCCGGACTAGCGGGGGGAGCCGGGGAGCTGTTTTTT
CASSYSGLAGGAGELFF
>TRBD1|TRBJ1-6|-|15|TRBV24-1
TGTGCCACCGGACAGGGGTCCCTCTATAATTCACCCCTCCACTTT
CATGQGSLYNSPLHF
>TRBD1|TRBJ2-7|-|15|TRBV5-1
TGCGCCAGCAGCTTGCAGGGACAGGGCACCTACGAGCAGTACTTC
CASSLQGQGTYEQYF
>TRBD1|TRBJ1-1|few|12|TRBV19
TGTGCCACCAGGACAGGGAACACTGAAGCTTTCTTT
CATRTGNTEAFF